The sequence of this T cell receptor beta chain was determined in a study of shared clonotypes between healthy human individuals. The CDR3 is 11 residues long. The V gene lost 8 bases and the J gene lost 4 bases, with 9 bases spanning the gap. Repertoires were generated with immunoSEQ multiplex PCR, while TCRdb's copy carries only in-frame clones and drops some. Here the sample spans around 530,000 clones, around 78% being singletons. Material for sequencing was PBMCs. The TCR comes from a woman aged 40 to 49 in good health. Some clones in this sample may be carry-over from other donors' samples. The V and J genes are TRBV23-1 and TRBJ2-7, with D possibly TRBD1 on 5 matching bases. TRBV23-1 is labeled an ORF, and its function is uncertain. In DNA, the CDR3 is TGCGCCAGCGACAGCGTATACGAGCAGTACTTC. Its translation is CASDSVYEQYF.